The entry that follows covers one TCR beta chain sequence. The authors sequenced patients whose flow cytometry had shown CD8+CD57+ cell expansion. This entry belongs to a study of CD8+CD57+ T cells in acquired aplastic anemia. Germline CDR1 SGHVT, CDR2 SQSDAQ. The germline V and J ends were trimmed by 5 bases and 3 bases, with 13 bases remaining between them. The CDR3 runs 14 residues. Genomic DNA served as template for TCR beta VDJ and CDR3 profiling. TCRdb processed the reads anew with MiXCR; each CDR3 protein has one entry. The profile shows about 200,000 distinct CDR3 sequences, 65% of them singletons.

The V gene is TRBV7-4, the J gene TRBJ1-2; the D gene is possibly TRBD1 (6 bases). The specimen was sorted CD4+, CD8+, or CD8+CD57+ T cells (not recorded which) from PBMCs. The TCR originated in a human donor with aplastic anemia. CDR3 residues: CASSPPGQDYGYTF. The CDR3 coding sequence is TGTGCCAGCAGCCCTCCGGGACAAGACTATGGCTACACCTTC.